These 25 T cell receptor beta chains came from one sample sequenced in a study of identical twins. TCRdb recomputed calls from the 5' RACE reads with MiXCR, one row per CDR3 protein. The sample holds about 460,000 distinct CDR3 sequences, 12% to 15% seen once. This sample was shared with a second study, whose subject was yellow fever vaccine responses in identical twins.

Material for sequencing was CD4+ T cells sorted from blood. The receptor source for this set is a young woman in good health.

This clonotype was seen repeatedly, ten times or more. The CDR3 sequence: CASSFPGETQYF. CDR3 DNA sequence: TGCGCCAGCAGCTTTCCTGGGGAGACCCAGTACTTC. The chain recombines TRBV5-1 with TRBJ2-5; D is unclear. The CDR3 extends over 12 amino acids. V was cut by 2 bases and J by 5 bases, with 7 bases left in between. CDR1 is SGHRS, CDR2 YFSETQ, per germline.

The genes are TRBV20-1 and TRBJ2-2; D is perhaps TRBD1 or TRBD2 (6 bases each). Looked up from germline, CDR1 is DFQATT and CDR2 is SNEGSKA (reference sequence). CDR3 size: 14 residues. Trimming removed 6 bases from V and 4 bases from J, with 15 bases in between. CDR3 DNA: TGCAGTGCCAGGCACACGGGGGCCACCGGGGAGCTGTTTTTT. It specifies CSARHTGATGELFF.

The CDR3 here is CASSKFPRGGTGTVETQYF. CDR3 DNA: TGTGCCAGCAGCAAATTCCCCCGGGGGGGGACAGGGACAGTAGAGACCCAGTACTTC. This sequence joins TRBV21-1 and TRBJ2-5; TRBD1, the table's D call, lacks a check against the DNA. TRBV21-1 is termed a pseudogene. CDR3 size: 19 residues.

Only a few counts were recorded for this clonotype. V and J are TRBV4-3 and TRBJ2-2; D ambiguous. Between the trimmed V and J ends, which lost 1 base and 7 bases, there was a span of 10 bases. Germline V lookup: CDR1 LGHNA, CDR2 YSLEER. This CDR3 comprises 14 residues. The chain's CDR3 is CASSQALYGGELFF. The DNA of the CDR3 is TGCGCCAGCAGCCAAGCTCTATATGGCGGGGAGCTGTTTTTT.

J is TRBJ2-5 and V is TRBV24-1, with D perhaps given as TRBD1 or TRBD2 (5 bases each). Trimming took off 10 bases at V and 5 bases at J, with 10 bases between the two ends. CDR1 is KGHDR and CDR2 is SFDVKD in the germline V gene. The CDR3 is 11 residues long. The CDR3 reads CATGTGETQYF. The CDR3 region has the DNA TGTGCCACGGGGACCGGCGAGACCCAGTACTTC.

This clonotype appeared once. The chain joins TRBV3-1 to TRBJ2-3; D gene ambiguous. V was clipped by 5 bases and J by 2 bases, with 14 bases between them. The CDR3 runs to 15 residues. The germline V gene encodes CDR1 LGHDT and CDR2 YNNKEL (reference sequence). CDR3 protein: CASSRIGPNTDTQYF. The CDR3 DNA is TGTGCCAGCAGCAGGATAGGACCAAACACAGATACGCAGTATTTT.

V gene TRBV20-1 combines with J gene TRBJ2-5, with 9 bases aligning to TRBD2. Per the germline V gene, CDR1 is DFQATT and CDR2 is SNEGSKA (reference sequence). The CDR3 spans 12 residues. Trimming removed 8 bases from V and 3 bases from J; junction bases left unmatched: 4. Written as DNA, the CDR3 is TGCAGTTCGGCTAGCGGGGAAGAGACCCAGTACTTC. Translation: CSSASGEETQYF.

The chain is built from TRBV10-3 and TRBJ2-3; 10 nucleotides agree with TRBD2. V lost 5 bases, J lost 0 bases, and 11 bases stayed unmatched. The V gene's germline CDR1 is ENHRY and CDR2 SYGVKD. The CDR3 sequence is 18 residues long. The chain's CDR3 is CAISSLAGASTSTDTQYF. The CDR3 DNA reads TGTGCCATCAGTTCGCTAGCGGGGGCGTCAACTAGCACAGATACGCAGTATTTT.

This rearrangement joins TRBV7-2 to TRBJ2-3, with 16 positions matching TRBD2. CDR1 is SGHTA, CDR2 FQGNSA, per germline. Trimming at V came to 2 bases and at J to 0 bases, leaving 8 bases not matched to a gene. This CDR3 comprises 20 residues. The CDR3 reads CASSLRRGLAGGSSTDTQYF. The DNA for the CDR3 is TGTGCCAGCAGCTTACGCAGGGGACTAGCGGGGGGGAGTAGCACAGATACGCAGTATTTT.

V is TRBV12-3 or TRBV12-4 and J is TRBJ2-6; 8 bases align to TRBD1. The trim removed 6 bases at V and 0 bases at J, leaving 16 bases unmatched. The CDR3 has 20 residues. CDR3 in DNA: TGTGCCAGCAGGGGTGGGGGGTTCTGGGACAGGTCCTCTGGGGCCAACGTCCTGACTTTC. Translating it yields CASRGGGFWDRSSGANVLTF.

This clonotype was observed a handful of times. V is TRBV6-1 and J is TRBJ2-3; possibly TRBD1 or TRBD2 for D (5 bases each). Trimming took off 9 bases at V and 0 bases at J, with 22 bases between the two ends. Germline loops: CDR1 MNHNS, CDR2 SASEGT. The length of the CDR3 is 17 residues. The CDR3 here is CASSPGTGTHSTDTQYF. CDR3 DNA: TGTGCCAGTTCCCCGGGGACCGGTACTCATAGCACAGATACGCAGTATTTT.

This clonotype was counted many times. This chain uses TRBV4-2 with TRBJ2-3; 11 bases are a match to TRBD1. Looked up from germline, CDR1 is LGHNA and CDR2 is YNFKEQ. The CDR3 length is 20 residues. Trimming took 4 bases from V and 3 from J; bases not matched to a gene: 18. This CDR3 is CASSPLSGTGGISATDTQYF. The CDR3 nucleotides read TGTGCCAGCAGCCCGCTGTCCGGGACAGGGGGAATTTCCGCAACAGATACGCAGTATTTT.

Many counts were recorded for this clonotype. The genes are TRBV12-3 or TRBV12-4 and TRBJ2-7; D not certain. Trimming stripped 7 bases from V and 4 bases from J, with 8 bases between. The CDR3 extends over 11 amino acids. The DNA of the CDR3 is TGTGCCAGCAATTACGGATACGAGCAGTACTTC. It specifies CASNYGYEQYF.

This clonotype has a handful of counts. V gene TRBV5-1 combines with J gene TRBJ2-7; 8 bases line up with TRBD2. Germline CDR1 and CDR2: SGHRS and YFSETQ. This CDR3 is 16 amino acids long. The junction had 9 bases not matched to a gene; V was cut back by 0 bases and J by 4 bases. In DNA form, the CDR3 reads TGCGCCAGCAGCTTGGGTTTAGCGGGATTAGCATACGAGCAGTACTTC. Translating gives CASSLGLAGLAYEQYF.

A few counts support this clonotype. The genes are TRBV6-2 or TRBV6-3 and TRBJ2-3; 8 bases fit TRBD2. CDR3 length: 16 residues. V gave up 4 bases and J gave up 2 bases; unmatched junction bases: 8. The germline gives CDR1 MNHEY, CDR2 SVGEGT. CDR3 nucleotide sequence: TGTGCCAGCAGTTTCCCAGCGGGAGCCGTCACAGATACGCAGTATTTT. Amino acid sequence: CASSFPAGAVTDTQYF.

The chain employs TRBV6-4 and TRBJ1-1, with TRBD1 as a possible D gene (6 bases). CDR1 MRHNA and CDR2 SNTAGT come from the germline V gene. The CDR3 is made up of 14 amino acids. V gave up 7 bases and J gave up 0 bases, with 12 bases separating them. Here the CDR3 DNA reads TGTGCCAGCACTCAGGACAGTATGAACACTGAAGCTTTCTTT. It specifies CASTQDSMNTEAFF.

This clonotype was detected ten times or more. The J gene is TRBJ2-4, the V gene TRBV5-1, with 9 bases identical to TRBD1. V was clipped by 3 bases and J by 0 bases; unmatched bases: 4. The CDR3 is made up of 16 amino acids. Germline values: CDR1 SGHRS, CDR2 YFSETQ. The CDR3 sequence: CASSSQGAQAKNIQYF. CDR3 bases: TGCGCCAGCAGCTCACAGGGGGCGCAAGCCAAAAACATTCAGTACTTC.

In this sample, this clonotype turned up a few times. The chain couples TRBV7-2 to TRBJ2-5; D is unclear. CDR3 length: 14 residues. Trimming pared 5 bases from V and 1 base from J, leaving 11 bases between. The germline CDR1 and CDR2 sequences are SGHTA and FQGNSA. Written as DNA, the CDR3 is TGTGCCAGCAGCCGCAGCCGCATCCAAGAGACCCAGTACTTC. Translation gives CASSRSRIQETQYF.

The sample holds a few counts of this clonotype. The rearrangement uses TRBV12-3 or TRBV12-4 and TRBJ2-7; 10 nucleotides line up with TRBD1. V shed 4 bases, J shed 3 bases, and the junction held 3 bases outside the gene matches. This CDR3 spans 14 amino acids. The CDR3 region is CASSSDRGLYEQYF. The CDR3 nucleotides read TGTGCCAGCAGTTCAGACAGGGGGCTCTACGAGCAGTACTTC.

The CDR3 loop reads CASSPGLAVQYF. The CDR3 region has the DNA TGTGCCAGCAGTCCAGGACTAGCGGTTCAGTACTTC. V gene TRBV2 combines with J gene TRBJ2-4; 10 bases are shared with TRBD2. Germline V lookup: CDR1 SNHLY, CDR2 FYNNEI. The CDR3 consists of 12 residues. J was trimmed by 11 bases and V by 5 bases; bases with no gene match: 3.

In this sample, this clonotype turned up a few times. This chain joins TRBV3-1 and TRBJ1-4, with D tentatively TRBD1 (5 bases). In germline, CDR1 is LGHDT, CDR2 YNNKEL (reference sequence). This CDR3 region has 15 residues. Trimming removed 6 bases from V and 5 bases from J, with 16 bases in between. The CDR3 is CASSPMGRMNEKLFF. For the CDR3, the DNA is TGTGCCAGCAGTCCAATGGGACGGATGAATGAAAAACTGTTTTTT. Looking up the rest from reference TRBV3-1 and TRBJ1-4 gives the full variable domain: DTAVSQTPKYLVTQMGNDKSIKCEQNLGHDTMYWYKQDSKKFLKIMFSYNNKELIINETVPNRFSPKSPDKAHLNLHINSLELGDSAVYFCASSPMGRMNEKLFFGSGTQLSVL.

This clonotype was picked up many times. The genes are TRBV5-1 and TRBJ2-5, with 8 bases aligning to TRBD1. The junction had 5 bases not matched to a gene; V was cut back by 3 bases and J by 4 bases. Looked up from germline, CDR1 is SGHRS and CDR2 is YFSETQ. The CDR3 has 14 amino acids. The CDR3 DNA sequence: TGCGCCAGCAGCTCCGGACAGGGTGGAGAGACCCAGTACTTC. This sequence encodes CASSSGQGGETQYF.

The chain has TRBV7-8 and TRBJ2-7; D possibly matches TRBD1 or TRBD2 (5 bases each). Germline CDR1 and CDR2: SGHVS and FQNEAQ. The CDR3 length is 14 residues. V dropped 0 bases and J dropped 6 bases, with 12 bases sitting between them. CDR3 residues: CASSLAGERGEQYF. CDR3 nucleotide sequence: TGTGCCAGCAGCTTAGCGGGGGAAAGAGGCGAGCAGTACTTC.

The chain joins TRBV7-2 to TRBJ2-7; 8 nucleotides match TRBD2. After removal of 3 bases from V and 7 bases from J, the junction contained 5 bases not matched to a gene. The CDR3 contains 13 residues. Per germline, CDR1 SGHTA and CDR2 FQGNSA. The CDR3 sequence: CASSLVGTREQYF. The CDR3 DNA reads TGTGCCAGCAGCTTGGTCGGGACTAGAGAGCAGTACTTC.

CDR3 loop: CASIPRTGGTDTQYF. CDR3 coding DNA: TGTGCCAGCATCCCAAGGACAGGGGGAACAGATACGCAGTATTTT. This chain uses TRBV12-3 or TRBV12-4 with TRBJ2-3; 10 bases line up with TRBD1. The CDR3 is 15 residues long. V lost 7 bases, J lost 3 bases, and 7 bases stayed unmatched.